Sequencing of this TCR beta chain was carried out in a study of identical twins. General observations from the study: With abundant cord blood beta clonotypes, insertions were fewer; memory repertoires showed no such pattern. These conclusions were based on statistical analysis (cross-sectional, not following the same donors).

This clonotype was seen a handful of times. Its antigen is unidentified. Unique molecular identifiers were in the cDNA, with template-switch universal primer binding. TCRdb called the 5' RACE reads again in MiXCR, with one record for every CDR3 protein. The sample records 250,000 or so distinct CDR3 sequences, roughly 12% being singletons. The V end was cut by 3 bases, the J end by 4 bases, with 12 bases between. This CDR3 has 14 amino acids. Germline V gene lookup returns CDR1 MDHEN and CDR2 SYDVKM. These data were also reused for a study on yellow fever vaccine responses in identical twins. That paper adds: After vaccination, twins' T cell response reportedly seemed partly convergent, partly personalized.

The chain links TRBV28 to TRBJ1-2, with D perhaps TRBD1 (6 bases). The sequence was obtained from a woman between 18 and 29 years old in good health. Sequenced input: memory (CD45RO+) T cells sorted from blood. The CDR3 DNA reads TGTGCCAGCAGTTTCCAACAGGGTTCCTATGGCTACACCTTC. Protein product: CASSFQQGSYGYTF.